The 25 T cell receptor beta chains reported below all come from one sample, sequenced in a study of somatic mutations in cytotoxic T cells in rheumatoid arthritis. This table comes from immunoSEQ multiplex PCR, and its TCRdb copy is limited to in-frame clones, with some not included. The table has around 15,000 clones, 82% seen once. The sample consisted of CD8+ T cells sorted from blood. Every receptor here comes from an adult with rheumatoid arthritis.

This clone was detected only once. The V gene is TRBV6-5, the J gene TRBJ1-1; no reliable D call. Germline CDR1 MNHEY, CDR2 SVGAGI. Trimming cost V 0 bases and J 7 bases, with 9 bases left between them. The CDR3 is made up of 13 amino acids. Written as DNA, the CDR3 is TGTGCCAGCAGTTACTCGTGGGAAAATGAAGCTTTCTTT. Translated: CASSYSWENEAFF.

This clone has just one count. The chain employs TRBV21-1 and TRBJ2-7; the tabulated D call, TRBD2, remains unverified against the DNA. TRBV21-1 is a pseudogene. The CDR3 loop spans 11 amino acids. This CDR3 is CASTRDYEQYF. The CDR3 DNA reads as TGTGCCAGCACCCGGGACTACGAGCAGTACTTC.

The chain has TRBV11-2 and TRBJ2-1; maybe TRBD1 (6 bases). There are 17 residues in the CDR3. Trimming took off 7 bases at V and 0 bases at J, with 19 bases between the two ends. The germline V gene has CDR1 SGHAT and CDR2 FQNNGV. The CDR3, as DNA: TGTGCCAGCATCAGGGGTAGCCCGCCAAGCTCCTACAATGAGCAGTTCTTC. Translated, it gives CASIRGSPPSSYNEQFF.

This sequence joins TRBV4-1 and TRBJ2-3; 7 bases line up with TRBD2. The CDR3 is 15 amino acids. Germline V lookup: CDR1 MGHRA, CDR2 YSYEKL. Trimming at V came to 0 bases and at J to 3 bases, leaving 3 bases not matched to a gene. CDR3 sequence (DNA): TGCGCCAGCAGCCAAGAGGGGGGGGGAACAGATACGCAGTATTTT. Protein sequence: CASSQEGGGTDTQYF.

This chain links TRBV7-9 with TRBJ2-3; D tentatively fits TRBD1 or TRBD2 (7 bases each). The CDR3 sequence is 13 residues long. Germline V CDR1 and CDR2: SEHNR, FQNEAQ (reference sequence). Trimming took off 11 bases at V and 3 bases at J, with 15 bases between the two ends. CDR3 loop: CAGGDSRTDTQYF. The DNA for the CDR3 is TGTGCCGGGGGGGACAGCAGGACAGATACGCAGTATTTT.

This clone was seen more than once but under ten times. The chain links TRBV7-9 to TRBJ1-1; unclear D gene. The germline gives CDR1 SEHNR, CDR2 FQNEAQ (reference sequence). This CDR3 has 15 amino acids. V was trimmed by 1 base and J by 8 bases, leaving 17 bases between them. For the CDR3, the DNA is TGTGCCAGCAGCTTAGGTCTTTGGGCCAGGCCGGAAGCTTTCTTT. Translating gives CASSLGLWARPEAFF.

This chain joins TRBV5-1 and TRBJ1-1, with D maybe TRBD1 (5 bases). Germline CDR1 reads SGHRS; CDR2 reads YFSETQ. V was cut by 6 bases and J by 4 bases, with 13 bases left in between. There are 13 residues in the CDR3. In DNA form, the CDR3 reads TGCGCCAGCAACCGGGACTGGAGCACTGAAGCTTTCTTT. This codes for CASNRDWSTEAFF.

The rearrangement links TRBV27 to TRBJ1-1; D is perhaps TRBD1 (6 bases). CDR3 length: 13 amino acids. From germline, CDR1 is MNHEY and CDR2 SMNVEV (reference sequence). The V gene lost 8 bases and the J gene lost 3 bases, with 13 bases spanning the gap. The CDR3 DNA sequence: TGTGCCAGCGCTTACAGGGAGTACACTGAAGCTTTCTTT. Amino acid sequence: CASAYREYTEAFF.

The chain links TRBV7-6 to TRBJ2-2, with TRBD2 matching over 13 bases. Germline CDR1 is SGHVS and CDR2 is FNYEAQ. V was clipped by 5 bases and J by 4 bases; unmatched bases: 4. CDR3 length: 16 residues. CDR3 sequence reads: CASSQTSGGFTGELFF. The CDR3 DNA follows: TGTGCCAGCAGCCAGACTAGCGGGGGGTTCACCGGGGAGCTGTTTTTT.

The chain couples TRBV4-3 to TRBJ2-5; D is unresolved. Germline V gene data show CDR1 as LGHNA and CDR2 as YSLEER. V was shortened by 0 bases and J by 2 bases, with 7 bases between the two germline ends. The length of the CDR3 is 14 residues. The CDR3 protein is CASSQESQQETQYF. In DNA form, the CDR3 reads TGCGCCAGCAGCCAAGAGAGCCAGCAAGAGACCCAGTACTTC.

The CDR3 sequence is CASIKREEVETQYF. In DNA, the CDR3 is TGTGCCAGCATAAAGCGGGAGGAAGTGGAGACCCAGTACTTC. The V call is TRBV2, the J call TRBJ2-5, with 9 bases identical to TRBD2. V lost 7 bases to trimming and J lost 5 bases; unmatched junction nucleotides: 8. Germline values: CDR1 SNHLY, CDR2 FYNNEI. CDR3 length: 14 residues.

The chain recombines TRBV14 with TRBJ2-3, with D unresolved. The V and J ends lost 5 bases and 0 bases respectively, with 15 bases between them. Germline V gives CDR1 SGHDN, CDR2 FVKESK. The length of the CDR3 is 16 residues. CDR3 sequence reads: CASSTLAVTSTDTQYF. The CDR3 DNA reads as TGTGCCAGCAGCACCCTGGCGGTTACTAGCACAGATACGCAGTATTTT.

This clone was counted a single time. The chain is built from TRBV5-1 and TRBJ1-4; D remains ambiguous. Deletions cut 1 base from V and 0 bases from J, with 7 bases between. This CDR3 spans 15 amino acids. The germline CDR1 and CDR2 sequences are SGHRS and YFSETQ. CDR3 region: CASSLRIATNEKLFF. The DNA of the CDR3 is TGCGCCAGCAGCTTGAGGATTGCAACTAATGAAAAACTGTTTTTT.

The chain links TRBV19 to TRBJ2-2, with D uncertain. Germline V gene data show CDR1 as LNHDA and CDR2 as SQIVND (reference sequence). The CDR3 totals 13 residues. Trimming took 2 bases from V and 6 from J, leaving 7 bases between them. CDR3 DNA sequence: TGTGCCAGTAGTATATCGGGCGCCGGGGAGCTGTTTTTT. Translating gives CASSISGAGELFF.

This clone has a handful of counts. This chain links TRBV5-4 with TRBJ1-2; possible D gene TRBD1, 5 bases. Germline lookup yields CDR1 SGHNT and CDR2 YYREEE (reference sequence). The CDR3 is made up of 14 amino acids. Trimming shortened V by 0 bases and J by 7 bases, and 13 bases separated the two germline ends. CDR3 sequence: CASSLVSRASGYTF. The DNA of the CDR3 is TGTGCCAGCAGCTTGGTTTCCAGGGCCTCTGGCTACACCTTC.

The chain employs TRBV6-6 and TRBJ1-3, with 8 bases identical to TRBD1. The germline CDR1 and CDR2 sequences are MNHNY and SVGAGI (reference sequence). The CDR3 totals 14 residues. V dropped 5 bases and J dropped 6; count of bases not matched to a gene: 6. DNA for the CDR3: TGTGCCAGCAGTACCGGACAGGGAGAAAACACCATATATTTT. Protein: CASSTGQGENTIYF.

The genes are TRBV2 and TRBJ1-1; 7 bases are a match to TRBD1. J lost 6 bases, V lost 11 bases, and 3 bases had no gene match. Germline assignment: CDR1 SNHLY and CDR2 FYNNEI. The CDR3 is made up of 10 amino acids. The CDR3 bases are TGTGCCCTTCAGGGGGCTGAAGCTTTCTTT. It is translated as CALQGAEAFF.

This clone is labeled large. J is TRBJ1-1 and V is TRBV27; a possible D gene is TRBD1 (6 bases). CDR3 length equals 14 residues. The germline V and J ends were trimmed by 3 bases and 6 bases, with 14 bases remaining between them. Germline assignment: CDR1 MNHEY and CDR2 SMNVEV (reference sequence). CDR3 sequence (DNA): TGTGCCAGCAGTTTGATAGGGGGTTTCTCTGAAGCTTTCTTT. Encoded protein: CASSLIGGFSEAFF.

The rearrangement uses TRBV6-4 and TRBJ2-1; 7 positions match TRBD1. The germline V gene encodes CDR1 MRHNA and CDR2 SNTAGT. Germline trimming cut 5 bases from V and 5 bases from J; bases unmatched to any gene: 3. The CDR3 is made up of 13 amino acids. CDR3 sequence: CASSPGTDNEQFF. The CDR3 DNA is TGTGCCAGCAGTCCCGGGACAGACAATGAGCAGTTCTTC.

This rearrangement joins TRBV7-2 to TRBJ2-7; possibly TRBD1 for D (6 bases). Trimming pared 1 base from V and 1 base from J, leaving 8 bases between. The CDR3 is 14 amino acids. Germline V CDR1 and CDR2: SGHTA, FQGNSA. In DNA form, the CDR3 reads TGTGCCAGCAGCTTAGGGGACAAATCCTACGAGCAGTACTTC. Amino acid sequence: CASSLGDKSYEQYF.

In its sample, this clone was seen a few times. The rearrangement links TRBV7-6 to TRBJ2-2; TRBD2 is a possible D gene (5 bases). Trimming removed 5 bases at V and 5 bases at J, with 12 bases between. Germline V CDR1 and CDR2: SGHVS, FNYEAQ. The CDR3 has 14 amino acids. CDR3 coding DNA: TGTGCCAGCAGCCTGGGCCCGGGGACCGGGGAGCTGTTTTTT. Translated, it gives CASSLGPGTGELFF.

The chain uses TRBV5-4 and TRBJ1-2, with a possible D match to TRBD1 (6 bases). Per the germline V gene, CDR1 is SGHNT and CDR2 is YYREEE (reference sequence). Trimming stripped 6 bases from V and 0 bases from J, with 9 bases between. The CDR3 has 13 residues. The CDR3 here is CASTGTSNYGYTF. The CDR3 DNA sequence: TGTGCCAGCACCGGGACATCTAACTATGGCTACACCTTC.

The table lists this clone with a few counts. The gene calls are TRBV7-2 and TRBJ2-1; 8 bases are a match to TRBD1. The CDR3 is 14 residues long. The V gene end was trimmed by 2 bases and the J gene end by 6 bases; junction bases not matched to a gene: 3. Germline CDR1 and CDR2: SGHTA and FQGNSA. This CDR3 is CASSLQGAGNEQFF. CDR3 nucleotides: TGTGCCAGCAGCTTACAGGGGGCAGGCAATGAGCAGTTCTTC.

The rearrangement links TRBV12-5 to TRBJ2-1, with D possibly being TRBD1 (5 bases). Germline V gene lookup returns CDR1 LGHNT and CDR2 FRNRAP. This CDR3 is 12 amino acids long. V was cut by 0 bases and J by 8 bases, with 5 bases left in between. CDR3 protein: CASGLVQDEQFF. DNA for the CDR3: TGTGCTAGTGGTTTGGTACAGGATGAGCAGTTCTTC.

The chain carries TRBV4-3 and TRBJ2-7; 8 positions agree with TRBD1. Looked up from germline, CDR1 is LGHNA and CDR2 is YSLEER. The CDR3 has 14 residues. The V segment lost 0 bases and the J segment 2 bases; nucleotides outside the gene matches: 0. For the CDR3, the DNA is TGCGCCAGCAGCCAAGAACAGGGGGCCTACGAGCAGTACTTC. Its translation is CASSQEQGAYEQYF.